This TCR beta chain derives from a study of PD-1 blockade in classical Hodgkin lymphoma (dated by TCRdb to about 2020). Turning to the overall study: Nivolumab dosing was 3 mg/kg intravenously every 2 weeks, continuing until either disease progression or unacceptable toxicity. To define a peripheral blood immune signature of response to PD-1 blockade in classical Hodgkin lymphoma, the study combined TCR beta sequencing with CyTOF.

This sample's time point label indicates: cycle 4 day 1 (C4D1), after 6 weeks of nivolumab. Relapse after autologous stem cell transplantation had occurred in all trial patients, and cohorts A, B and C were distinguished by prior brentuximab vedotin exposure. A total of around 60 patients with relapsed/refractory classical Hodgkin lymphoma made up the trial cohort, and each patient's best overall response was complete response, partial response or progressive disease. Trial patients were treated with single-agent nivolumab in the multi-cohort phase II CheckMate 205 trial. Best overall response was determined by an independent review committee according to the 2007 International Working Group response criteria. Trial PBMCs were collected immediately before nivolumab initiation (C1D1) and during therapy at cycle 2 day 1 and cycle 4 day 1. Peripheral blood was collected in 8 mL Vacutainer Cell Preparation Tubes, from which PBMCs were isolated by centrifugation and then cryopreserved.

For this clone: Its antigen has not been determined. No qualities accompany the bases; no much larger clone lies one base away.

Summary of the overall study and its limitations: Baseline TCR diversity was reported as lower in newly diagnosed patients than in healthy donors, and lower still in relapsed/refractory patients. By C4D1, a significant rise was seen in CD4+ TCR diversity but not in CD8+ TCR diversity (p=0.0027 vs p=0.16), and the rise was most apparent among complete responders (p=0.02). The study was restricted to a single clinical trial cohort, and the causes of repertoire differences, possibly disease activity or prior therapy, were left undefined. Diversity was lower in patients who began nivolumab less than 1 year after ASCT, so these patients were left out of later analyses to avoid confounding by immune reconstitution. Among trial patients, those achieving complete response had baseline diversity similar to that of newly diagnosed patients, while diversity was significantly lower in partial responders and progressors.

Genomic DNA was extracted with the Qiagen DNeasy kit from unsorted PBMCs and from negatively selected CD4+ and CD8+ fractions. TCR beta CDR3 regions were subjected to amplification by immunoSEQ multiplex PCR with primers that anneal to V and J segments. Amplification bias was minimized using a synthetic immune receptor repertoire, and residual bias was removed computationally after sequencing. The study's processing was this. Repertoire diversity was quantified as the Shannon entropy index using custom Python scripts. Unsorted, CD4+ and CD8+ repertoires were analyzed separately, except in combined analyses where CD4+ and CD8+ sequences were merged in silico. A clone counted as expanded when the clone's frequency after treatment rose at least 2-fold relative to C1D1, and clones undetected at baseline were given a pseudocount of 0.5. Clones with 0 or 1 copy at C1D1 were classified as singleton clones, and clones with 2 or more copies were classified as non-singleton clones. Clones expanded in unsorted samples were annotated as CD4+, CD8+ or unknown by matching protein sequences in sorted samples from the same patient. Diversity changes from C1D1 to C4D1 were tested in paired samples using Wilcoxon tests. Imported from immuneACCESS, the table was reduced by TCRdb to in-frame sequences with V and J called. These copies leave out some clones; in studies compared against another copy, an unresolved V gene accounts for under half, and the cause of the remainder is not known. For V, J and clone size, that table is used; D and trimming come from the DNA. Across this sample there are roughly 28,000 clones, with approximately 80% seen only once. The ten largest clones capture 18% of the sample.

This sample comprised peripheral blood mononuclear cells (PBMCs), obtained before the fourth cycle of nivolumab. The receptor comes from a human donor with classical Hodgkin lymphoma.

In nucleotides, the sequence is TGTGCCAGCACCTCTAGCGGGGACACAGATACGCAGTATTTT. Its protein product is CASTSSGDTDTQYF. The chain joins TRBV7-9 to TRBJ2-3; TRBD2 matches 9 bases in the middle. Clipping removes 7 bases from V and 2 bases from J, with 4 as the unmatched junction base count. The CDR3 contains 14 residues, cysteine and phenylalanine counted. Only the CDR3 DNA stays, 42 bases, in frame from base 1. CDR1 and CDR2 are drawn from the germline V gene (reference sequence): SEHNR, FQNEAQ.